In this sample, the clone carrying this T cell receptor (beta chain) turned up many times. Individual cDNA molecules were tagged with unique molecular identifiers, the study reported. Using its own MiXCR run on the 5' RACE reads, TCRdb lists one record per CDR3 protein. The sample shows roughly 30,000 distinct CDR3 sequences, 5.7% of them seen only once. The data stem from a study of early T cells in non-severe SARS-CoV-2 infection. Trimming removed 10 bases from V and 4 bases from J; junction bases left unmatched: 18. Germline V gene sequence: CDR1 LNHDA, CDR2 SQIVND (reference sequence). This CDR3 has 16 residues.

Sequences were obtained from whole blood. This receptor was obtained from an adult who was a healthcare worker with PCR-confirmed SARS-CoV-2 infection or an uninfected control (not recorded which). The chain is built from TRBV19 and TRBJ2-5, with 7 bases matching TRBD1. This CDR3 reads CATEVPSTGTRETQYF. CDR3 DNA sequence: TGTGCCACAGAAGTCCCATCGACAGGGACAAGAGAGACCCAGTACTTC.